The 32 T cell receptor beta chains below all came from one sample that was sequenced in a study of shared clonotypes between healthy human individuals. Here immunoSEQ multiplex PCR was the method, and the copy in TCRdb shows in-frame clones only, minus some. The sample holds some 500,000 clones, roughly 95% seen once. Specimen: naive CD4+ T cells sorted from blood. The sample's subset: CD45RA+ positively selected. The receptors originated from a woman in her twenties or thirties in good health.

The chain uses TRBV7-2 and TRBJ2-3; D is perhaps TRBD2 (6 bases). Germline V lookup: CDR1 SGHTA, CDR2 FQGNSA. V was cut by 3 bases and J by 3 bases, with 16 bases left in between. The CDR3 covers 16 residues. This CDR3 reads CASSFSPGESTDTQYF. Written as DNA, the CDR3 is TGTGCCAGCAGCTTTAGTCCGGGAGAGAGTACAGATACGCAGTATTTT.

The chain recombines TRBV10-3 with TRBJ2-1; possible D gene TRBD1, 6 bases. Germline CDR1 and CDR2: ENHRY and SYGVKD. The CDR3 totals 15 residues. V lost 5 bases, J lost 8 bases, and 19 bases lay in between. The CDR3 bases are TGTGCCATCAGTCGCGAGACAGGTTCAAACGATGAGCAGTTCTTC. Its translation is CAISRETGSNDEQFF.

This clone was found once. The V and J genes are TRBV7-9 and TRBJ2-3; 7 bases agree with TRBD2. The junction had 5 bases not matched to a gene; V was cut back by 5 bases and J by 0 bases. This CDR3 is built from 15 residues. Germline CDR1 reads SEHNR; CDR2 reads FQNEAQ (reference sequence). The CDR3 nucleotides read TGTGCCAGCAGCGTTAGCGGGTTGAGCACAGATACGCAGTATTTT. Translation: CASSVSGLSTDTQYF.

V gene TRBV5-1 combines with J gene TRBJ2-5; tentative D call: TRBD2 (5 bases). CDR1 is SGHRS, CDR2 YFSETQ, per germline. The germline V and J ends were trimmed by 1 base and 2 bases, with 12 bases remaining between them. There are 15 residues in the CDR3. The CDR3 DNA is TGCGCCAGCAGCTTGTATGGGAGCCTACAAGAGACCCAGTACTTC. It specifies CASSLYGSLQETQYF. Combining the CDR3 with reference TRBV5-1 and TRBJ2-5 gives the whole variable domain KAGVTQTPRYLIKTRGQQVTLSCSPISGHRSVSWYQQTPGQGLQFLFEYFSETQRNKGNFPGRFSGRQFSNSRSEMNVSTLELGDSALYLCASSLYGSLQETQYFGPGTRLLVL.

The rearrangement uses TRBV5-1 and TRBJ1-6; TRBD1 matches at 8 bases. V lost 2 bases and J lost 9; bases outside the gene matches: 7. This CDR3 comprises 15 residues. Germline V gene data show CDR1 as SGHRS and CDR2 as YFSETQ. Here the CDR3 DNA reads TGCGCCAGCAGCTTTCTTGGGACAGGTGGTTCACCCCTCCACTTT. Its protein product is CASSFLGTGGSPLHF.

The rearrangement uses TRBV19 and TRBJ1-1; weak D call: TRBD1 (5 bases). This CDR3 is 16 amino acids long. Germline CDR1 and CDR2: LNHDA and SQIVND (reference sequence). With 9 bases removed from V and 4 bases from J, the gap between germline ends came to 24 bases. The chain's CDR3 is CASKGTEVKMSTEAFF. Here the CDR3 DNA reads TGTGCCAGCAAGGGGACGGAAGTTAAAATGAGCACTGAAGCTTTCTTT. Variable domain in full (rest from reference TRBV19 and TRBJ1-1): DGGITQSPKYLFRKEGQNVTLSCEQNLNHDAMYWYRQDPGQGLRLIYYSQIVNDFQKGDIAEGYSVSREKKESFPLTVTSAQKNPTAFYLCASKGTEVKMSTEAFFGQGTRLTVV.

V is TRBV27 and J is TRBJ2-7; unclear D gene. The V end lost 4 bases, the J end lost 3 bases, and 4 bases lay between the germline ends. The CDR3 extends over 11 amino acids. CDR1 is MNHEY and CDR2 is SMNVEV in the germline V gene (reference sequence). CDR3 sequence: CASSSNYEQYF. In nucleotides, the CDR3 is TGTGCCAGCAGTTCTAACTACGAGCAGTACTTC.

The J gene is TRBJ2-1, the V gene TRBV2; D remains unclear. Trimming took off 4 bases at V and 8 bases at J, with 9 bases between the two ends. This CDR3 contains 12 residues. Germline-derived CDR1 and CDR2 are SNHLY and FYNNEI. For the CDR3, the DNA is TGTGCCAGCAGTGTTGACCTCTATGAGCAGTTCTTC. Its translation is CASSVDLYEQFF.

V and J are TRBV28 and TRBJ2-2, with 13 bases matching TRBD2. The CDR3 covers 16 residues. Unmatched junction bases numbered 5, after V lost 9 bases and J lost 1 base. Germline lookup yields CDR1 MDHEN and CDR2 SYDVKM. Here the CDR3 reads CASRTSGSRNTGELFF. The CDR3, as DNA: TGTGCCAGTAGGACTAGCGGGAGCCGGAACACCGGGGAGCTGTTTTTT.

This rearrangement joins TRBV5-1 to TRBJ1-1; 8 positions agree with TRBD1. Per the germline V gene, CDR1 is SGHRS and CDR2 is YFSETQ. With 4 bases clipped from V and 2 bases from J, the junction kept 4 bases outside the gene matches. This CDR3 region has 14 residues. CDR3 protein: CASSPTGANTEAFF. CDR3 nucleotide sequence: TGCGCCAGCAGCCCGACAGGGGCCAACACTGAAGCTTTCTTT. The variable domain in full, with the rest retrieved from reference TRBV5-1 and TRBJ1-1, is KAGVTQTPRYLIKTRGQQVTLSCSPISGHRSVSWYQQTPGQGLQFLFEYFSETQRNKGNFPGRFSGRQFSNSRSEMNVSTLELGDSALYLCASSPTGANTEAFFGQGTRLTVV.

The chain combines TRBV10-3 with TRBJ2-5; 7 bases line up with TRBD1. TRBJ2-7 matches the DNA end more closely, so the J call is doubtful. This CDR3 is 13 amino acids long. Germline V gene lookup returns CDR1 ENHRY and CDR2 SYGVKD. The CDR3 reads CAISAQGAYEQYF. The CDR3 bases are TGTGCCATCAGTGCGCAGGGGGCCTACGAGCAGTACTTC.

The gene calls are TRBV6-4 and TRBJ2-2; D is perhaps TRBD1 (6 bases). Germline-derived CDR1 and CDR2 are MRHNA and SNTAGT. The CDR3 has 14 residues. Trimming stripped 6 bases from V and 6 bases from J, with 14 bases between. This CDR3 reads CASSVDRLSGELFF. DNA of the CDR3: TGTGCCAGCAGCGTCGACAGGCTGTCCGGGGAGCTGTTTTTT.

CDR3 residues: CATSRDRGVAQPYEQYF. In DNA form, the CDR3 reads TGTGCCACCAGCAGAGATCGCGGCGTAGCACAGCCCTACGAGCAGTACTTC. This chain uses TRBV15 with TRBJ2-7, with no clear D. This CDR3 contains 17 residues. Trimming stripped 0 bases from V and 2 bases from J, with 17 bases between. Germline loops: CDR1 LNHNV, CDR2 YYDKDF (reference sequence).

This clone appeared a single time. This chain joins TRBV19 and TRBJ1-4, with no clear D. CDR1 is LNHDA and CDR2 is SQIVND in the germline V gene (reference sequence). This CDR3 spans 14 amino acids. Trimming took 3 bases from V and 8 from J, leaving 13 bases between them. CDR3 protein: CASSIRAAPEKLFF. CDR3 in DNA: TGTGCCAGTAGTATTAGGGCAGCCCCAGAAAAACTGTTTTTT.

The gene calls are TRBV5-6 and TRBJ2-2; D unclear. In germline, CDR1 is SGHDT, CDR2 YYEEEE. V was shortened by 4 bases and J by 3 bases, with 7 bases between the two germline ends. The CDR3 runs to 13 residues. CDR3 loop: CASSSTDTGELFF. Here the CDR3 DNA reads TGTGCCAGCAGCAGCACGGACACCGGGGAGCTGTTTTTT.

The rearrangement joins TRBV5-3 to TRBJ1-5; weak D call: TRBD1 (6 bases). TRBV5-3 is given ORF status, its function remaining uncertain. The V and J ends lost 0 bases and 4 bases respectively, with 14 bases between them. CDR3 length: 16 amino acids. The CDR3 reads CARSLDMAGENQPQHF. The CDR3 region has the DNA TGTGCCAGAAGCTTGGACATGGCAGGGGAGAATCAGCCCCAGCATTTT.

V usage is TRBV30 and J usage is TRBJ1-3; no clear D. Trimming removed 4 bases at V and 3 bases at J, with 7 bases between. Germline V gene sequence: CDR1 GTSNPN, CDR2 SVGIG (reference sequence). The CDR3 totals 12 residues. CDR3: CAWTKGGNTIYF. The CDR3 DNA reads TGTGCCTGGACGAAAGGTGGAAACACCATATATTTT.

Only one count was recorded for this clone. The V and J genes are TRBV7-9 and TRBJ2-4, with a weak D call TRBD2 (5 bases). The germline gives CDR1 SEHNR, CDR2 FQNEAQ (reference sequence). V gave up 1 base and J gave up 1 base, with 5 bases separating them. This CDR3 spans 14 amino acids. CDR3 DNA sequence: TGTGCCAGCAGCTTAGGCGGGGCCAAAAACATTCAGTACTTC. Translating gives CASSLGGAKNIQYF. The full variable domain, rest sourced from reference TRBV7-9 and TRBJ2-4, is DTGVSQNPRHKITKRGQNVTFRCDPISEHNRLYWYRQTLGQGPEFLTYFQNEAQLEKSRLLSDRFSAERPKGSFSTLEIQRTEQGDSAMYLCASSLGGAKNIQYFGAGTRLSVL.

A note on this clone: Other DNA sequences of this sample code for an identical CDR3. The chain carries TRBV19 and TRBJ1-5; no definite D call. The CDR3 contains 12 residues. Per germline, CDR1 LNHDA and CDR2 SQIVND (reference sequence). V was cut by 3 bases and J by 7 bases, with 7 bases left in between. The CDR3 loop is CASSIGNQPQHF. The CDR3 DNA sequence: TGTGCCAGTAGTATCGGGAACCAGCCCCAGCATTTT.

The chain carries TRBV28 and TRBJ1-2; D perhaps matches TRBD1 (5 bases). V lost 3 bases to trimming and J lost 8 bases, with 13 bases between them. The germline CDR1 and CDR2 sequences are MDHEN and SYDVKM. This CDR3 contains 13 residues. CDR3 region: CASSFFRVTGYTF. CDR3 nucleotides: TGTGCCAGCAGTTTCTTCAGGGTCACCGGCTACACCTTC.

The chain carries TRBV21-1 and TRBJ2-3; the table calls TRBD2, which could not be checked here. TRBV21-1 is a pseudogene locus. There are 16 residues in the CDR3. CDR3 amino acids: CASSKGVGVLPDTQYF. The CDR3 DNA sequence: TGTGCCAGCAGCAAAGGGGTGGGAGTTCTCCCAGATACGCAGTATTTT.

This sequence joins TRBV18 and TRBJ2-7; D remains ambiguous. Germline CDR1 reads KGHSH; CDR2 reads LQKENI. V lost 2 bases, J lost 5 bases, and 7 bases lay in between. The CDR3 covers 12 residues. In nucleotides, the CDR3 is TGTGCCAGCTCACCAAAAGGCCACGAGCAGTACTTC. It specifies CASSPKGHEQYF.

Here the CDR3 reads CASSERGSSYNEQFF. As DNA, the CDR3 is TGTGCCAGCAGTGAAAGGGGAAGCTCCTACAATGAGCAGTTCTTC. The chain links TRBV6-4 to TRBJ2-1, with D possibly TRBD1 on 5 matching bases. Trimming removed 3 bases at V and 0 bases at J, with 9 bases between. CDR1 MRHNA and CDR2 SNTAGT come from the germline V gene. The CDR3 runs 15 residues.

The rearrangement uses TRBV30 and TRBJ1-6; 7 bases agree with TRBD1. Trimming at V came to 2 bases and at J to 13 bases, leaving 5 bases not matched to a gene. Germline CDR1 reads GTSNPN; CDR2 reads SVGIG (reference sequence). The CDR3 has 12 residues. The CDR3 region is CAWSPQGGPLHF. The CDR3 nucleotides are TGTGCCTGGAGTCCTCAGGGGGGTCCCCTCCACTTT.

This clone was seen just once. V gene TRBV20-1 combines with J gene TRBJ2-7; D unresolved. The CDR3 covers 11 residues. The V gene's germline CDR1 is DFQATT and CDR2 SNEGSKA (reference sequence). Trimming took 6 bases from V and 4 from J, leaving 10 bases between them. The CDR3 nucleotides read TGCAGTGCGGCAGGAAAATACGAGCAGTACTTC. This translates into CSAAGKYEQYF.

As DNA, the CDR3 is TGTGCCAGCAGTTTAGACAGAAACTCTGGAAACACCATATATTTT. Its translation is CASSLDRNSGNTIYF. This chain uses TRBV28 with TRBJ1-3, with D possibly being TRBD1 (5 bases). This CDR3 comprises 15 residues. Germline V CDR1 and CDR2: MDHEN, SYDVKM. The germline V and J ends were trimmed by 2 bases and 0 bases, with 8 bases remaining between them.

V usage is TRBV13 and J usage is TRBJ1-3, with D unresolved. The ends were cut back, 5 bases at V and 3 bases at J, with 11 bases in the middle. The germline gives CDR1 PRHDT, CDR2 FYEKMQ (reference sequence). The CDR3 sequence is 14 residues long. In DNA, the CDR3 is TGTGCCAGCAGCACAACCGGGCTTGGAAACACCATATATTTT. It translates to CASSTTGLGNTIYF.

The chain has TRBV6-1 and TRBJ2-7, with no clear D. This CDR3 has 14 amino acids. Between the trimmed V and J ends, which lost 6 bases and 0 bases, there was a span of 12 bases. From germline, CDR1 is MNHNS and CDR2 SASEGT. In DNA, the CDR3 is TGTGCCAGCAGATCGACACCCGCCTCCTACGAGCAGTACTTC. Amino acids: CASRSTPASYEQYF.

This sequence joins TRBV18 and TRBJ2-7, with D possibly called TRBD1 or TRBD2 (6 bases each). The V gene's germline CDR1 is KGHSH and CDR2 LQKENI. This CDR3 spans 15 amino acids. The V end lost 0 bases, the J end lost 2 bases, and 11 bases lay between the germline ends. CDR3 region: CASSPPKGGTYEQYF. CDR3 DNA: TGTGCCAGCTCACCACCAAAAGGGGGGACCTACGAGCAGTACTTC.

V and J are TRBV10-1 and TRBJ2-1; D is uncertain. The V and J ends lost 1 base and 1 base respectively, with 11 bases between them. The CDR3 is made up of 16 amino acids. Germline CDR1 is WNHNN and CDR2 is SYGVQD (reference sequence). The CDR3 spells CASSEFVGSSYNEQFF. The CDR3, as DNA: TGCGCCAGCAGTGAGTTCGTGGGATCATCCTACAATGAGCAGTTCTTC.

The chain combines TRBV18 with TRBJ2-7, with TRBD1 as a possible D gene (5 bases). The V end was cut by 0 bases, the J end by 0 bases, with 15 bases between. In germline, CDR1 is KGHSH, CDR2 LQKENI. The CDR3 runs to 17 residues. DNA for the CDR3: TGTGCCAGCTCACCACCATCAGGGTCTCAGGCCTCCTACGAGCAGTACTTC. Amino acids: CASSPPSGSQASYEQYF.

This clone was observed once. The chain carries TRBV4-2 and TRBJ2-3, with 11 nucleotides matching TRBD2. Unmatched junction bases numbered 12, after V lost 7 bases and J lost 0 bases. From germline, CDR1 is LGHNA and CDR2 YNFKEQ. The CDR3 length is 18 residues. This CDR3 reads CASIGSTLAGGSTDTQYF. The CDR3 DNA follows: TGTGCCAGCATCGGCAGTACTCTAGCGGGGGGTAGCACAGATACGCAGTATTTT.